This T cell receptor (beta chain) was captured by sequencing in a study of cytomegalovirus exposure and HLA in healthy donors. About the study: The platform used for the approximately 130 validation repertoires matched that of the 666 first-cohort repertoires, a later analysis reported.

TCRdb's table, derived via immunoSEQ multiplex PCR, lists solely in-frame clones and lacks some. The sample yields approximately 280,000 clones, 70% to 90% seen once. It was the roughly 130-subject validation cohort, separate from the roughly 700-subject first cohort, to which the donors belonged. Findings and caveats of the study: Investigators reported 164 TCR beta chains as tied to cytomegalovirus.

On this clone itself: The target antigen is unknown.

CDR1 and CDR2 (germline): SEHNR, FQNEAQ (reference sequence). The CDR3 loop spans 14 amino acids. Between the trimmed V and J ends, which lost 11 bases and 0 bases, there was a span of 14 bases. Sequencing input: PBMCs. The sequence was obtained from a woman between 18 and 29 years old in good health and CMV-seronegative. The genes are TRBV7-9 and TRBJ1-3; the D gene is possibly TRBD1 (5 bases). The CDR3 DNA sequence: TGTGCCGGTGGAGGGGCCGACTCTGGAAACACCATATATTTT. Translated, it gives CAGGGADSGNTIYF.